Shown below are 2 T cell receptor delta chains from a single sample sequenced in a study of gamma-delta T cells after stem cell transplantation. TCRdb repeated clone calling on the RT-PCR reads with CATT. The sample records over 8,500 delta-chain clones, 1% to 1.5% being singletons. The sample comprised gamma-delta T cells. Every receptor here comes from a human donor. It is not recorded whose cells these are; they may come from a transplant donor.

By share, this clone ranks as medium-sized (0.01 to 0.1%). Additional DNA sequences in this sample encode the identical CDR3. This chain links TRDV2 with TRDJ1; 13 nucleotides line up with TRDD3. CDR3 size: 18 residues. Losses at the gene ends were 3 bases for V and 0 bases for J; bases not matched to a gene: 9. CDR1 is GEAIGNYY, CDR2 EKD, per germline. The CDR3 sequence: CACDPLLGDTPYTDKLIF. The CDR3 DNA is TGTGCCTGTGACCCTTTACTGGGGGATACGCCATACACCGATAAACTCATCTTT.

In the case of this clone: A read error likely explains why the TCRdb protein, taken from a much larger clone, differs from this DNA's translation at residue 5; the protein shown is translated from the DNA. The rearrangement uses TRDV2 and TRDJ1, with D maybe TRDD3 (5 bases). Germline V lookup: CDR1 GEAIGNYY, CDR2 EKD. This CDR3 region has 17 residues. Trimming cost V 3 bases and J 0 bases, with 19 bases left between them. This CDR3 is CACDAVGPRDYTDKLIF. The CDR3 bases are TGTGCCTGTGACGCCGTAGGGCCTCGGGATTACACCGATAAACTCATCTTT.